The present entry profiles one TCR beta chain with its context. Its target is not known. This sample stems from a study of T-cell memory formation after mild COVID-19. Study-wide context: Largely, TCR clusters stayed within a single donor. Study findings and constraints: CD4+ contracting clones were found mainly in CM and EM, and CD8+ ones in EMRA. Whether second-wave clones peaking at day 37 were SARS-CoV-2 specific went unconfirmed.

Employing constant-segment primers, 5'RACE generated TCR alpha and TCR beta cDNA libraries bearing sample barcodes and UMIs. TCRdb recomputed calls from the 5' RACE reads with MiXCR, one row per CDR3 protein. The sample includes about 140,000 distinct CDR3 sequences, 11% to 15% of them seen just once. V gave up 3 bases and J gave up 5 bases, with 9 bases separating them. This CDR3 has 12 residues. The germline CDR1 and CDR2 sequences are SGHKS and YYEKEE (reference sequence). The chain joins TRBV5-5 to TRBJ2-7, with no clear D. Source material: PBMCs or a T cell subset sorted from them (not recorded which). This sequence was found in an adult woman who had mild COVID-19 (a few samples of this study predate the infection). Cell type and time point are not known. CDR3: CASSSLGDEQYF. The DNA of the CDR3 is TGTGCCAGCAGCTCCCTTGGGGACGAGCAGTACTTC.